The next 13 T cell receptor beta chains were all read from a single sample in a study of identical twins listed by TCRdb under 2016. Library preparation was by 5' RACE. The reads were generated on an Illumina HiSeq 2000. TCRdb handled the public reads itself, with Q25 trimming in fastp and clone calling in MiXCR, and kept productive beta chains. Entries that share a CDR3 protein sequence are merged under the most common genes and DNA. The sample table holds 500,000 to 700,000 distinct CDR3 sequences, of which 7.1% were seen once. The top ten clonotypes cover 1.6% of the sample. These data were likewise used in another study, on yellow fever vaccine responses in identical twins.

Sequenced input: PBMCs. The receptors originated from a woman between 18 and 29 years old in good health.

This clonotype was found a few times. The rearrangement joins TRBV11-2 to TRBJ2-7, with TRBD2 matching over 8 bases. There are 15 residues in the CDR3. After removal of 5 bases from V and 3 bases from J, the junction contained 9 bases not matched to a gene. Germline V gene data show CDR1 as SGHAT and CDR2 as FQNNGV. The CDR3 DNA reads TGTGCCAGCAGCACCGCCCCCAGCGGGAGCTACGAGCAGTACTTC. Its protein is CASSTAPSGSYEQYF.

This clonotype was counted many times. The V and J genes are TRBV6-5 and TRBJ1-1, with D hard to call. The CDR3 consists of 12 residues. Per the germline V gene, CDR1 is MNHEY and CDR2 is SVGAGI. Trimming pared 6 bases from V and 1 base from J, leaving 6 bases between. The CDR3 nucleotides read TGTGCCAGCAGGGAGGGGAACACTGAAGCTTTCTTT. Protein product: CASREGNTEAFF.

CDR3 amino acids: CASSRRGETYEQYV. The DNA for the CDR3 is TGTGCCAGCAGCCGACGGGGGGAAACCTACGAGCAGTACGTC. The chain couples TRBV7-8 to TRBJ2-7; 7 positions agree with TRBD2. Trimming cost V 5 bases and J 2 bases; bases outside gene matches: 6. The CDR3 is 14 residues long. Germline loops: CDR1 SGHVS, CDR2 FQNEAQ.

In its sample, this clonotype was seen many times. The chain has TRBV12-3 or TRBV12-4 and TRBJ1-1; a weak D match, TRBD1 (5 bases). The CDR3 runs 12 residues. V lost 5 bases and J lost 11, with 15 bases in between. CDR3: CASSEQGTGAFF. In DNA form, the CDR3 reads TGTGCCAGCAGTGAGCAGGGAACGGGGGCTTTCTTT.

This clonotype was detected a few times. The chain couples TRBV7-9 to TRBJ2-3; no clear D. The germline V gene has CDR1 SEHNR and CDR2 FQNEAQ (reference sequence). This CDR3 is built from 12 residues. Trimming shortened V by 5 bases and J by 8 bases, and 11 bases separated the two germline ends. The CDR3 sequence is CASSPQPGTQYF. DNA for the CDR3: TGTGCCAGCAGCCCTCAACCTGGTACGCAGTATTTT.

The V call is TRBV7-9, the J call TRBJ2-5; a possible D gene is TRBD2 (5 bases). Per the germline V gene, CDR1 is SEHNR and CDR2 is FQNEAQ (reference sequence). Trimming cost V 1 base and J 4 bases, with 7 bases left between them. The CDR3 is 13 residues long. CDR3 amino acids: CASSLGLTETQYF. CDR3 sequence (DNA): TGTGCCAGCAGCTTAGGACTAACAGAGACCCAGTACTTC.

This clonotype has a count of ten or more. This sequence joins TRBV7-8 and TRBJ1-1; 8 bases match TRBD1. The CDR3 extends over 14 amino acids. The germline V gene has CDR1 SGHVS and CDR2 FQNEAQ. The J segment lost 4 bases and the V segment lost 5 bases, leaving 6 bases of the junction unmatched. The CDR3: CASSKTGGGTEAFF. As DNA, the CDR3 is TGTGCCAGCAGCAAAACAGGGGGGGGCACTGAAGCTTTCTTT.

The chain is built from TRBV7-9 and TRBJ2-7; D is possibly TRBD2 (5 bases). The CDR3 covers 16 residues. The V end was cut by 1 base, the J end by 2 bases, with 15 bases between. Germline CDR1 SEHNR, CDR2 FQNEAQ (reference sequence). CDR3 coding DNA: TGTGCCAGCAGCTTAGTCCTGCTGGGAGCCCCCTACGAGCAGTACTTC. As protein: CASSLVLLGAPYEQYF.

This clonotype appeared many times. The chain is built from TRBV24-1 and TRBJ2-2, with TRBD2 matching 9 bases. There are 14 residues in the CDR3. V dropped 11 bases and J dropped 7; count of bases not matched to a gene: 10. Per the germline V gene, CDR1 is KGHDR and CDR2 is SFDVKD. The CDR3 spells CAIGSGRLDGELFF. CDR3 sequence (DNA): TGTGCCATCGGAAGCGGGAGGCTCGACGGGGAGCTGTTTTTT.

The gene calls are TRBV10-2 and TRBJ1-1, with D possibly being TRBD1 (5 bases). CDR1 WSHSY and CDR2 SAAADI come from the germline V gene. The CDR3 extends over 14 amino acids. The V end was cut by 2 bases, the J end by 1 base, with 8 bases between. CDR3 sequence reads: CASSEVRANTEAFF. For the CDR3, the DNA is TGCGCCAGCAGTGAGGTCAGGGCGAACACTGAAGCTTTCTTT.

This clonotype was picked up one time. This sequence joins TRBV7-9 and TRBJ2-7, with 10 bases matching TRBD1. The J segment lost 2 bases and the V segment lost 6 bases, leaving 7 bases of the junction unmatched. This CDR3 region has 15 residues. The V gene's germline CDR1 is SEHNR and CDR2 FQNEAQ (reference sequence). This CDR3 is CASSFPGQGPYEQYF. The CDR3 nucleotides read TGTGCCAGCAGTTTTCCGGGACAGGGGCCCTACGAGCAGTACTTC.

The rearrangement joins TRBV20-1 to TRBJ2-7, with D perhaps being TRBD1 or TRBD2 (5 bases each). V was trimmed by 6 bases and J by 2 bases, leaving 17 bases between them. The CDR3 totals 14 residues. The germline V gene encodes CDR1 DFQATT and CDR2 SNEGSKA (reference sequence). The CDR3 protein is CSAQRGDGAYEQYV. The CDR3 DNA reads as TGCAGTGCCCAGCGAGGGGACGGCGCCTACGAGCAGTACGTC.

This rearrangement joins TRBV2 to TRBJ2-1; TRBD2 matches 7 bases. The CDR3 totals 12 residues. The germline V gene has CDR1 SNHLY and CDR2 FYNNEI. Unmatched junction bases numbered 4, after V lost 7 bases and J lost 7 bases. CDR3 sequence (DNA): TGTGCCAGCACCCAAGCGGGAAATGAGCAGTTCTTC. Translation gives CASTQAGNEQFF.